The 20 T cell receptor beta chains in this list originate from one sample, sequenced in a study of cytomegalovirus exposure and HLA in healthy donors. 60 Vbeta and 13 Jbeta primers were used in PCR. TCRdb's copy holds only in-frame clones and misses some; the assay was immunoSEQ multiplex PCR. The table lists about 37,000 clones, around 70% of them singletons. Sequenced: PBMCs. These receptors were obtained from a man aged 25 to 45 in good health and CMV-seronegative.

This rearrangement joins TRBV7-3 to TRBJ2-6; TRBD1 is a possible D gene (7 bases). Germline V CDR1 and CDR2: SGHTA, FQGTGA. V gave up 1 base and J gave up 0 bases, with 13 bases separating them. CDR3 length: 18 amino acids. The CDR3 nucleotides are TGTGCCAGCAGCTTAAGGGCAGGGGGGAACTCTGGGGCCAACGTCCTGACTTTC. This codes for CASSLRAGGNSGANVLTF.

This clone appeared a few times. The rearrangement uses TRBV10-3 and TRBJ1-4; D unresolved. The CDR3 loop spans 14 amino acids. Trimming removed 3 bases at V and 7 bases at J, with 12 bases between. The germline gives CDR1 ENHRY, CDR2 SYGVKD. The DNA of the CDR3 is TGTGCCATCAGTGACTCGCCCCCAGGTGAAAAACTGTTTTTT. It yields the protein CAISDSPPGEKLFF.

This clone was recorded a few times. This sequence joins TRBV30 and TRBJ1-6, with unresolved D. The V gene lost 1 base and the J gene lost 7 bases, with 11 bases spanning the gap. Germline CDR1 GTSNPN, CDR2 SVGIG (reference sequence). The CDR3 consists of 14 residues. The CDR3 DNA reads TGTGCCTGGAGTGGGAGGGTCGGGAATTCACCCCTCCACTTT. It yields the protein CAWSGRVGNSPLHF.

The sample holds a few counts of this clone. The V gene is TRBV10-3, the J gene TRBJ1-1, with 7 bases lining up with TRBD1. Germline CDR1 reads ENHRY; CDR2 reads SYGVKD. The V and J ends lost 3 bases and 1 base, in that order; junction bases with no gene match: 8. The CDR3 is 16 residues long. The CDR3 protein is CAISDNLGTANTEAFF. DNA for the CDR3: TGTGCCATCAGTGACAACTTAGGGACAGCGAACACTGAAGCTTTCTTT.

Notes on this clone: The germline gene is not matched at one end of the junction; a read error may be the cause. The genes are TRBV20-1 and TRBJ2-7, with 12 nucleotides matching TRBD2. The CDR3 totals 11 residues. Germline V gene data show CDR1 as DFQATT and CDR2 as SNEGSKA (reference sequence). The CDR3 coding sequence is TGCAGTGCCGGACACTCACTAGCGGGAGGCTTC. Residues: CSAGHSLAGGF.

The chain combines TRBV19 with TRBJ1-1; a weak D match, TRBD1 (6 bases). This CDR3 is 13 amino acids long. V was clipped by 5 bases and J by 1 base, with 8 bases between them. Per the germline V gene, CDR1 is LNHDA and CDR2 is SQIVND (reference sequence). The CDR3 spells CASSETGNTEAFF. CDR3 sequence (DNA): TGTGCCAGTAGTGAGACAGGGAACACTGAAGCTTTCTTT.

A few counts support this clone. The rearrangement links TRBV4-1 to TRBJ1-4; D might be TRBD1 (5 bases). Trimming took off 6 bases at V and 5 bases at J, with 10 bases between the two ends. The germline V gene encodes CDR1 MGHRA and CDR2 YSYEKL. The CDR3 covers 13 residues. CDR3 nucleotides: TGCGCCAGCAGTCCGCAGGGAAATGAAAAACTGTTTTTT. It is translated as CASSPQGNEKLFF.

This clone was picked up one time. The gene calls are TRBV15 and TRBJ2-7, with 8 bases identical to TRBD1. V lost 6 bases, J lost 2 bases, and 3 bases stayed unmatched. The CDR3 totals 13 residues. Germline V gives CDR1 LNHNV, CDR2 YYDKDF (reference sequence). The CDR3 here is CATRATGAYEQYF. The CDR3 DNA sequence: TGTGCCACCAGGGCGACAGGGGCCTACGAGCAGTACTTC. Full variable domain (remainder filled in from reference TRBV15 and TRBJ2-7): DAMVIQNPRYQVTQFGKPVTLSCSQTLNHNVMYWYQQKSSQAPKLLFHYYDKDFNNEADTPDNFQSRRPNTSFCFLDIRSPGLGDTAMYLCATRATGAYEQYFGPGTRLTVT.

The V call is TRBV2, the J call TRBJ2-5; TRBD1 agrees at 7 bases. The V gene end was trimmed by 10 bases and the J gene end by 4 bases; junction bases not matched to a gene: 6. Germline values: CDR1 SNHLY, CDR2 FYNNEI. The CDR3 is 12 residues long. CDR3 sequence reads: CATDRDGETQYF. As DNA, the CDR3 is TGTGCCACCGACAGGGACGGAGAGACCCAGTACTTC.

The rearrangement links TRBV7-9 to TRBJ1-1; D is unresolved. This CDR3 is built from 13 residues. V was shortened by 1 base and J by 5 bases, with 8 bases between the two germline ends. Per the germline V gene, CDR1 is SEHNR and CDR2 is FQNEAQ (reference sequence). The CDR3 sequence is CASSLVDGTEAFF. In DNA, the CDR3 is TGTGCCAGCAGCTTAGTAGACGGGACTGAAGCTTTCTTT.

This chain connects TRBV27 to TRBJ2-7, with 9 bases fitting TRBD2. Germline lookup yields CDR1 MNHEY and CDR2 SMNVEV (reference sequence). J was trimmed by 2 bases and V by 4 bases; bases with no gene match: 3. The CDR3 spans 14 residues. CDR3 residues: CASSSAGGPYEQYF. The CDR3 DNA reads as TGTGCCAGCAGTTCGGCGGGAGGGCCCTACGAGCAGTACTTC.

This clone has more than one count but fewer than ten. The chain recombines TRBV6-1 with TRBJ2-3; the D is unclear. CDR3 length equals 13 residues. Deletions cut 2 bases from V and 6 bases from J, with 9 bases between. CDR1 and CDR2 from the germline V gene are MNHNS and SASEGT. CDR3 nucleotides: TGTGCCAGCAGTGAAAGGCGAGCGGATACGCAGTATTTT. Translating it yields CASSERRADTQYF.

This chain joins TRBV27 and TRBJ2-4, with 8 nucleotides matching TRBD1. Trimming took 6 bases from V and 9 from J; bases not matched to a gene: 10. Germline V gene lookup returns CDR1 MNHEY and CDR2 SMNVEV (reference sequence). The CDR3 runs to 14 residues. This CDR3 reads CASRQGGQGSIQYF. The CDR3 DNA reads as TGTGCCAGCAGACAAGGAGGACAGGGTTCCATTCAGTACTTC.

The chain employs TRBV5-1 and TRBJ2-2, with 8 bases matching TRBD1. The CDR3 covers 14 residues. The trim removed 4 bases at V and 6 bases at J, leaving 5 bases unmatched. Germline CDR1 reads SGHRS; CDR2 reads YFSETQ. The DNA for the CDR3 is TGCGCCAGCAGCGTGCAGGGGGCGTCCGGGGAGCTGTTTTTT. Translating gives CASSVQGASGELFF.

This chain links TRBV18 with TRBJ2-5; no definite D call. CDR3 length: 13 amino acids. V lost 0 bases and J lost 3, with 5 bases in between. Per the germline V gene, CDR1 is KGHSH and CDR2 is LQKENI. This CDR3 is CASSPPSKETQYF. The CDR3, as DNA: TGTGCCAGCTCACCACCTAGCAAAGAGACCCAGTACTTC.

V usage is TRBV5-4 and J usage is TRBJ2-7; 13 nucleotides line up with TRBD2. J was trimmed by 6 bases and V by 4 bases; bases with no gene match: 7. Germline CDR1 and CDR2: SGHNT and YYREEE (reference sequence). The CDR3 runs to 15 residues. CDR3 in DNA: TGTGCCAGCAGCGGAGGACTAGCGGGAGTCCGCGAGCAGTACTTC. Translating it yields CASSGGLAGVREQYF.

In regard to this clone: Germline is not matched at one junction end, which may reflect a read error. The chain couples TRBV9 to TRBJ2-7, with D perhaps matching TRBD1 (6 bases). Germline V gives CDR1 SGDLS, CDR2 YYNGEE. The CDR3 length is 14 residues. The CDR3 region has the DNA TGTGCCAGCAGCATCACAGGGAATACCTACGAGCAGTGCTTC. This sequence encodes CASSITGNTYEQCF.

The V gene is TRBV11-2, the J gene TRBJ2-7; D is uncertain. There are 14 residues in the CDR3. V shed 1 base and J shed 0 bases, with 7 bases lying between them. From germline, CDR1 is SGHAT and CDR2 FQNNGV. CDR3 protein: CASSLGVHSYEQYF. The CDR3 region has the DNA TGTGCCAGCAGCTTAGGAGTCCACTCCTACGAGCAGTACTTC.

The chain employs TRBV25-1 and TRBJ2-7; a possible D gene is TRBD1 (7 bases). The CDR3 spans 14 residues. Germline CDR1 reads MGHDK; CDR2 reads SYGVNS. Deletions cut 0 bases from V and 7 bases from J, with 13 bases between. CDR3 nucleotide sequence: TGTGCCAGCAGTGAATATAGGTCAGGGGGGGAGCAGTACTTC. Translation: CASSEYRSGGEQYF.

The chain joins TRBV5-3 to TRBJ1-4, with D perhaps TRBD1 (6 bases). TRBV5-3 is designated an ORF whose function remains uncertain. This CDR3 region has 14 residues. Deletions cut 3 bases from V and 8 bases from J, with 14 bases between. The CDR3 nucleotides read TGTGCCAGAAGCTACTCAGGGGTATGGGAAAAACTGTTTTTT. Translation gives CARSYSGVWEKLFF.